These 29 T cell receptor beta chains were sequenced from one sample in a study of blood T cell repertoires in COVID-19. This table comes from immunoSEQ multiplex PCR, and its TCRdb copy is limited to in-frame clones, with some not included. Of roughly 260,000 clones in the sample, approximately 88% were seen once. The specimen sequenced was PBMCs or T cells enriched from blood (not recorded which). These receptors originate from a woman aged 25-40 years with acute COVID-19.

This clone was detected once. The CDR3 sequence: CASSLQGADTQYF. The CDR3 DNA follows: TGCGCCAGCAGCTTACAGGGCGCAGATACGCAGTATTTT. The chain is built from TRBV5-1 and TRBJ2-3; D may be TRBD1 (6 bases). CDR1 SGHRS and CDR2 YFSETQ come from the germline V gene. V lost 2 bases to trimming and J lost 4 bases, with 8 bases between them. The CDR3 length is 13 residues.

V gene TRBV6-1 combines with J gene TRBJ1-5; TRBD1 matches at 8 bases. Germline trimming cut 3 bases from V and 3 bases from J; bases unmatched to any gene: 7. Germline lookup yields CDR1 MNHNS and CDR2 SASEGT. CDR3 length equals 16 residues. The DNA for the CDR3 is TGTGCCAGCAGTGAGGCAGGGGGCGCGTTCAATCAGCCCCAGCATTTT. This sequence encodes CASSEAGGAFNQPQHF.

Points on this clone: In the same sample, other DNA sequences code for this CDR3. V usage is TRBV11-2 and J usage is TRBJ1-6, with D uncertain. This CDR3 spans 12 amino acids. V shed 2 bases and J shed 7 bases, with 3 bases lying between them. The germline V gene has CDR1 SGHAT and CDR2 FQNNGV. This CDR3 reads CASSLRNSPLHF. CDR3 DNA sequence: TGTGCCAGCAGCTTACGGAATTCACCCCTCCACTTT.

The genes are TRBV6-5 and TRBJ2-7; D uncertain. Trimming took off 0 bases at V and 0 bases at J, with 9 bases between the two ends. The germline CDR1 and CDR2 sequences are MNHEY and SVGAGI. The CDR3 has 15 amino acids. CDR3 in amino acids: CASSYSRWSSYEQYF. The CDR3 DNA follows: TGTGCCAGCAGTTACTCGAGGTGGAGCTCCTACGAGCAGTACTTC.

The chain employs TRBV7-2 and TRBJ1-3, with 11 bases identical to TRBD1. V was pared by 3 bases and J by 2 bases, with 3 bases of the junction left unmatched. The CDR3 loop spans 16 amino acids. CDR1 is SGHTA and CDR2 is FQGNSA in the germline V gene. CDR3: CASSFGQGATGNTIYF. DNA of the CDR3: TGTGCCAGCAGCTTCGGACAGGGGGCCACTGGAAACACCATATATTTT.

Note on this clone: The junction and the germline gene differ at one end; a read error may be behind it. The DNA for the CDR3 is TGTGCTAGCAGCCCGTCGTGGGGCGCTGAAGCTTTCTTT. It encodes CASSPSWGAEAFF. The chain combines TRBV7-7 with TRBJ1-1; the D gene is possibly TRBD1 (5 bases). In germline, CDR1 is SSHAT, CDR2 FNYEAQ (reference sequence). The CDR3 runs to 13 residues.

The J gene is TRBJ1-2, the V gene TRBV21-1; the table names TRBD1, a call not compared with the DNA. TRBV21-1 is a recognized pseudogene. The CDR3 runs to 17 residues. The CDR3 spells CASSLEQPTGGYYGYTF. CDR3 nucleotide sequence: TGTGCCAGCTCACTTGAACAGCCAACAGGGGGCTACTATGGCTACACCTTC.

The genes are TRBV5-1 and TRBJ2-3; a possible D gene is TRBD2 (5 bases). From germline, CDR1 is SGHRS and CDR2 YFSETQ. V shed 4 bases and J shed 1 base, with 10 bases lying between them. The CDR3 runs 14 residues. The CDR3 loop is CASSLGLRTDTQYF. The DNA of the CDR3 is TGCGCCAGCAGCCTCGGACTCCGCACAGATACGCAGTATTTT.

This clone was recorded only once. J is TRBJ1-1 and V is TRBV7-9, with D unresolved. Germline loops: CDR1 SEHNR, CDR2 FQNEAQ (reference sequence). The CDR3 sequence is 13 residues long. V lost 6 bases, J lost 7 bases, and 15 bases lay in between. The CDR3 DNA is TGTGCCAGCAGTTCGGGTCCTGAAATTGAAGCTTTCTTT. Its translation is CASSSGPEIEAFF. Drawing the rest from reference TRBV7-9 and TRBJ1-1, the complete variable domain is DTGVSQNPRHKITKRGQNVTFRCDPISEHNRLYWYRQTLGQGPEFLTYFQNEAQLEKSRLLSDRFSAERPKGSFSTLEIQRTEQGDSAMYLCASSSGPEIEAFFGQGTRLTVV.

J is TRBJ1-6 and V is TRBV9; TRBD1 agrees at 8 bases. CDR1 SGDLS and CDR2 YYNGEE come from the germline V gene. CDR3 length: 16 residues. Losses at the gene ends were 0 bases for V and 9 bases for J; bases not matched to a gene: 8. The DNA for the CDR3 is TGTGCCAGCAGCGTAGTGCGGGCAGGGGGCTCTTCACCCCTCCACTTT. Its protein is CASSVVRAGGSSPLHF.

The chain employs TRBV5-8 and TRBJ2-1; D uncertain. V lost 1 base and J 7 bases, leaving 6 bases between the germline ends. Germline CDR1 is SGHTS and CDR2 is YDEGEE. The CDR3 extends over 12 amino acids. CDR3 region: CASSLWRNEQFF. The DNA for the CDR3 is TGTGCCAGCAGCTTGTGGCGGAATGAGCAGTTCTTC.

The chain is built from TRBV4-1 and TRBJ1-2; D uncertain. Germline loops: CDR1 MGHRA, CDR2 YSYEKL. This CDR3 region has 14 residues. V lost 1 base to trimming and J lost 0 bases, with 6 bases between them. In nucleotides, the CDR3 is TGCGCCAGCAGCCAAGGGGCAACTAACTATGGCTACACCTTC. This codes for CASSQGATNYGYTF.

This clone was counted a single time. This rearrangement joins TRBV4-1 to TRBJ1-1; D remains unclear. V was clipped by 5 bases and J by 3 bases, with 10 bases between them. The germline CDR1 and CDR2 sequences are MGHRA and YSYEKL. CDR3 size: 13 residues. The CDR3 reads CASSTMADTEAFF. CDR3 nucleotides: TGCGCCAGCAGCACGATGGCGGACACTGAAGCTTTCTTT.

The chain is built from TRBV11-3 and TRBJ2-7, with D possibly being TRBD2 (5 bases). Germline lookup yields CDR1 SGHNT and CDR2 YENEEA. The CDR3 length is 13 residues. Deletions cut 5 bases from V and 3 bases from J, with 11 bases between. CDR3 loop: CASSPAGDYEQYF. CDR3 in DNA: TGTGCCAGCAGCCCCGCCGGGGACTACGAGCAGTACTTC.

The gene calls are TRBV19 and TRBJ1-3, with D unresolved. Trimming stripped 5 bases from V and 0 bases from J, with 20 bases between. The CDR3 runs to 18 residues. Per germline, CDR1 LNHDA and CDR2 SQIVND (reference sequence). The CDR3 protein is CASSLTPLFGSSGNTIYF. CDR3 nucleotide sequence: TGTGCCAGTAGTCTCACTCCCCTTTTTGGGAGCTCTGGAAACACCATATATTTT. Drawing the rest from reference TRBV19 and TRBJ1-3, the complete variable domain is DGGITQSPKYLFRKEGQNVTLSCEQNLNHDAMYWYRQDPGQGLRLIYYSQIVNDFQKGDIAEGYSVSREKKESFPLTVTSAQKNPTAFYLCASSLTPLFGSSGNTIYFGEGSWLTVV.

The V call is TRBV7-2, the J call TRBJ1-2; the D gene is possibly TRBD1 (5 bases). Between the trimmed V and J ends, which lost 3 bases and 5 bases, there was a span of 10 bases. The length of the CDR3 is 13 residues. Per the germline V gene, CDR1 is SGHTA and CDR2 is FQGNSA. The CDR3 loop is CASSLGGDYGYTF. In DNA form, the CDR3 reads TGTGCCAGCAGCTTGGGGGGTGATTATGGCTACACCTTC.

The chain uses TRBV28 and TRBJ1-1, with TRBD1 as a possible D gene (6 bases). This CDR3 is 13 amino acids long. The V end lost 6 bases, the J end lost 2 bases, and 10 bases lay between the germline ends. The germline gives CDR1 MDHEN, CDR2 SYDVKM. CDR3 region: CASSRQDNTEAFF. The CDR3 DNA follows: TGTGCCAGCAGCCGACAGGATAACACTGAAGCTTTCTTT. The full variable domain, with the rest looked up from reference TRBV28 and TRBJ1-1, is DVKVTQSSRYLVKRTGEKVFLECVQDMDHENMFWYRQDPGLGLRLIYFSYDVKMKEKGDIPEGYSVSREKKERFSLILESASTNQTSMYLCASSRQDNTEAFFGQGTRLTVV.

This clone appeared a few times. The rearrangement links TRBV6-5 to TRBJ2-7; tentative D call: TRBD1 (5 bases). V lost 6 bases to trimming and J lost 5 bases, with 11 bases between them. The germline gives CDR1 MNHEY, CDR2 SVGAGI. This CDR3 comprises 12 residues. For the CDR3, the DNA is TGTGCCAGCAGGTCAGGGCTCAACGAGCAGTACTTC. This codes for CASRSGLNEQYF.

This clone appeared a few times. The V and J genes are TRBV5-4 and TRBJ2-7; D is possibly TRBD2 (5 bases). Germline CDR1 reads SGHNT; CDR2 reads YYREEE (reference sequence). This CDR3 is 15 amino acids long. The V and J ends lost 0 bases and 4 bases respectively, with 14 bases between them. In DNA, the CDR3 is TGTGCCAGCAGCTTGGGACGCGGGCTCGAGTACGAGCAGTACTTC. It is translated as CASSLGRGLEYEQYF.

The CDR3 sequence is CASSWRGQETQYF. CDR3 DNA: TGTGCCAGCAGTTGGAGGGGCCAAGAGACCCAGTACTTC. V gene TRBV27 combines with J gene TRBJ2-5; possibly TRBD2 for D (6 bases). V lost 4 bases, J lost 1 base, and 7 bases lay in between. Germline V CDR1 and CDR2: MNHEY, SMNVEV (reference sequence). This CDR3 contains 13 residues.

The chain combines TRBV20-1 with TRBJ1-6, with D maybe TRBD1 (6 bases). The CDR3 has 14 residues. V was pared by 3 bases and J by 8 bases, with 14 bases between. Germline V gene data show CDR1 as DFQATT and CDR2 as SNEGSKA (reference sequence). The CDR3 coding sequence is TGCAGTGCTAGTACCACAGGGTGGGATTCACCCCTCCACTTT. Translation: CSASTTGWDSPLHF.

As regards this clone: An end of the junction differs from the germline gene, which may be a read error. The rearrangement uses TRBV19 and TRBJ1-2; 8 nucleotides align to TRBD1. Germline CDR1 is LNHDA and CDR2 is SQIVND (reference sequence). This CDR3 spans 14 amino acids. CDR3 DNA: TGTGCCAGTAGTCCCGTGGGGGGACAGGTCTCTTCGTTCTTC. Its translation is CASSPVGGQVSSFF.

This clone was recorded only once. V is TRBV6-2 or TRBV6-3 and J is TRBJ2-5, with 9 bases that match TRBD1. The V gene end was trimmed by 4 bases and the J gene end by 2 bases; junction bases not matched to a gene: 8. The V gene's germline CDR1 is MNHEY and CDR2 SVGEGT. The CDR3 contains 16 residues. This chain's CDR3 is CASSSLWDRVQETQYF. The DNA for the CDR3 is TGTGCCAGCAGTTCGCTCTGGGACAGGGTGCAAGAGACCCAGTACTTC.

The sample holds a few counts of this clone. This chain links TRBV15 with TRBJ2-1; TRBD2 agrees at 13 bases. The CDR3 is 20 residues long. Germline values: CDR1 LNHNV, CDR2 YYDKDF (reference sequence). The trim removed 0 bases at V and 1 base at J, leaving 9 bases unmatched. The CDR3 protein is CATSRDGTSGALGSYNEQFF. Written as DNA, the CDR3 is TGTGCCACCAGCAGAGATGGGACTAGCGGGGCCCTCGGGTCCTACAATGAGCAGTTCTTC.

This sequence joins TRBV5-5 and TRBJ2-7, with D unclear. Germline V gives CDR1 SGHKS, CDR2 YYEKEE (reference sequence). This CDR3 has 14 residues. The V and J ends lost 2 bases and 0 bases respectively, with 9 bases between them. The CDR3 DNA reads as TGTGCCAGCAGCTTATGGCCAATCTCCTACGAGCAGTACTTC. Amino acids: CASSLWPISYEQYF.

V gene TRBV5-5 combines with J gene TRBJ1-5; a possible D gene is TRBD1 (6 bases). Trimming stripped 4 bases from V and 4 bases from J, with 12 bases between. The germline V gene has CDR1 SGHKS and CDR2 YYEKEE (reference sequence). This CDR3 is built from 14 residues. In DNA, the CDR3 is TGTGCCAGCAGCCCCGGGACATTTAATCAGCCCCAGCATTTT. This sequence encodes CASSPGTFNQPQHF.

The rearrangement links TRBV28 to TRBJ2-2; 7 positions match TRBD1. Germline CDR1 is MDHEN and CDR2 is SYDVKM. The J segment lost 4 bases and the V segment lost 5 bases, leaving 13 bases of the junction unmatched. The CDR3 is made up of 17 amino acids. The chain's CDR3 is CASSLPRGRVTTGELFF. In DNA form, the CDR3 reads TGTGCCAGCAGTCTCCCGAGGGGGCGCGTCACCACCGGGGAGCTGTTTTTT.

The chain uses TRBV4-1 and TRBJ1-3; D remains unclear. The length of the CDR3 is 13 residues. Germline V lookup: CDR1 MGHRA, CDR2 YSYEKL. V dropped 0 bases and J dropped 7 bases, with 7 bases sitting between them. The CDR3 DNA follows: TGCGCCAGCAGCCAAGAATCGCGTAACACCATATATTTT. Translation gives CASSQESRNTIYF.

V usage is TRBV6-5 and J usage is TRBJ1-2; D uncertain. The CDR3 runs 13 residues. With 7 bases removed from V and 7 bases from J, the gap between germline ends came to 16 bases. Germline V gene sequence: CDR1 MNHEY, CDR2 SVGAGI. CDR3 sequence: CASKGFKAGGYTF. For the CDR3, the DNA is TGTGCCAGCAAGGGATTCAAGGCGGGTGGCTACACCTTC.